What follows are 26 T cell receptor beta chains derived from one specimen sequenced in a study of shared clonotypes between healthy human individuals. The naive CD8 fraction comprised CD45RO-negative cells positively selected for CCR7 and excluded terminally differentiated effector memory CD45RA+ cells. The method was immunoSEQ multiplex PCR; TCRdb's version includes in-frame clones alone and lacks a portion of them. The sample has roughly 550,000 clones, roughly 95% seen once. The sample was naive CD8+ T cells sorted from blood. These receptors came from a woman aged 30 to 39 in good health.

The V and J genes are TRBV5-6 and TRBJ2-2; D uncertain. Germline loops: CDR1 SGHDT, CDR2 YYEEEE. Between the trimmed V and J ends, which lost 2 bases and 9 bases, there was a span of 20 bases. The CDR3 length is 16 residues. CDR3 nucleotide sequence: TGTGCCAGCAGCTTACGACTTCCACCTTTCGCTCGGGAGCTGTTTTTT. Its protein product is CASSLRLPPFARELFF.

This sequence joins TRBV2 and TRBJ2-1, with D tentatively TRBD1 or TRBD2 (5 bases each). Per germline, CDR1 SNHLY and CDR2 FYNNEI. The V end was cut by 5 bases, the J end by 0 bases, with 11 bases between. CDR3 length: 15 amino acids. The CDR3: CASSRDQSSYNEQFF. The DNA for the CDR3 is TGTGCCAGCAGTCGGGACCAAAGCTCCTACAATGAGCAGTTCTTC.

The rearrangement uses TRBV7-9 and TRBJ1-5; D is possibly TRBD1 (5 bases). Germline lookup yields CDR1 SEHNR and CDR2 FQNEAQ (reference sequence). Between the trimmed V and J ends, which lost 2 bases and 4 bases, there was a span of 6 bases. The CDR3 has 13 residues. The CDR3 loop reads CASSLQGNQPQHF. For the CDR3, the DNA is TGTGCCAGCAGCTTACAGGGAAATCAGCCCCAGCATTTT.

The chain uses TRBV9 and TRBJ2-2, with D perhaps TRBD1 (5 bases). The V gene's germline CDR1 is SGDLS and CDR2 YYNGEE. Trimming removed 7 bases from V and 10 bases from J, with 11 bases in between. The CDR3 has 11 amino acids. The CDR3 here is CASQGAAELFF. CDR3 DNA sequence: TGTGCCAGCCAAGGGGCCGCGGAGCTGTTTTTT.

The rearrangement joins TRBV5-6 to TRBJ2-7; 12 positions match TRBD1. V was pared by 4 bases and J by 6 bases, with 17 bases of the junction left unmatched. CDR1 SGHDT and CDR2 YYEEEE come from the germline V gene. The CDR3 has 18 residues. The CDR3 DNA is TGTGCCAGCAGCCCAAAGGGACAGGGGGCATTTGGGCCGGGCGAGCAGTACTTC. Protein product: CASSPKGQGAFGPGEQYF.

This rearrangement joins TRBV6-5 to TRBJ2-1, with a possible D match to TRBD2 (6 bases). Between the trimmed V and J ends, which lost 5 bases and 2 bases, there was a span of 10 bases. The length of the CDR3 is 14 residues. The germline V gene encodes CDR1 MNHEY and CDR2 SVGAGI. The chain's CDR3 is CASSGSGPYNEQFF. CDR3 coding DNA: TGTGCCAGCAGTGGTAGCGGTCCCTACAATGAGCAGTTCTTC.

Only one count was recorded for this clone. This chain joins TRBV9 and TRBJ2-3, with D possibly called TRBD1 or TRBD2 (5 bases each). Between the trimmed V and J ends, which lost 0 bases and 6 bases, there was a span of 11 bases. Germline V gene lookup returns CDR1 SGDLS and CDR2 YYNGEE. CDR3 length: 14 residues. CDR3 bases: TGTGCCAGCAGCGTAGGCCACGAGGGGGATACGCAGTATTTT. It specifies CASSVGHEGDTQYF.

This chain uses TRBV9 with TRBJ2-2; D may be TRBD2 (6 bases). V gave up 0 bases and J gave up 2 bases, with 14 bases separating them. CDR1 and CDR2 from the germline V gene are SGDLS and YYNGEE. The CDR3 loop spans 17 amino acids. The CDR3 DNA is TGTGCCAGCAGCGTAGCTTTAGCGGCGCCTAACACCGGGGAGCTGTTTTTT. Translating gives CASSVALAAPNTGELFF.

The gene calls are TRBV15 and TRBJ2-7; no reliable D call. CDR3 size: 14 residues. Trimming took 1 base from V and 2 from J, leaving 9 bases between them. CDR1 and CDR2 (germline): LNHNV, YYDKDF (reference sequence). The CDR3 is CATSRVTGTYEQYF. The CDR3 nucleotides read TGTGCCACCAGCAGAGTCACCGGCACCTACGAGCAGTACTTC. Supplemented by reference TRBV15 and TRBJ2-7, the full variable domain reads DAMVIQNPRYQVTQFGKPVTLSCSQTLNHNVMYWYQQKSSQAPKLLFHYYDKDFNNEADTPDNFQSRRPNTSFCFLDIRSPGLGDTAMYLCATSRVTGTYEQYFGPGTRLTVT.

The J gene is TRBJ2-5, the V gene TRBV4-2; D may match TRBD1 or TRBD2 (5 bases each). The CDR3 is made up of 13 amino acids. V shed 0 bases and J shed 4 bases, with 6 bases lying between them. CDR1 and CDR2 from the germline V gene are LGHNA and YNFKEQ. CDR3 coding DNA: TGTGCCAGCAGCCAAGACGGGACAGAGACCCAGTACTTC. Its translation: CASSQDGTETQYF.

The chain recombines TRBV4-1 with TRBJ2-5; perhaps TRBD1 as D (6 bases). The J call may be in error: the DNA end matches TRBJ2-7 better. The CDR3 is 14 amino acids. Germline lookup yields CDR1 MGHRA and CDR2 YSYEKL. This CDR3 is CASSQSQGPYEQYF. The CDR3 DNA sequence: TGCGCCAGCAGCCAATCACAGGGACCCTACGAGCAGTACTTC.

This chain joins TRBV10-3 and TRBJ1-1; 8 nucleotides align to TRBD1. V lost 8 bases, J lost 5 bases, and 7 bases stayed unmatched. CDR3 length equals 13 residues. CDR1 and CDR2 from the germline V gene are ENHRY and SYGVKD. The CDR3 DNA sequence: TGTGCCATCGGTCCAGGGGGCTTGACTGAAGCTTTCTTT. It yields the protein CAIGPGGLTEAFF.

The genes are TRBV28 and TRBJ1-4; D is uncertain. CDR1 MDHEN and CDR2 SYDVKM come from the germline V gene. Trimming took 6 bases from V and 1 from J, leaving 12 bases between them. The CDR3 covers 15 residues. In nucleotides, the CDR3 is TGTGCCAGCAGATGGAGATGGGGAACTAATGAAAAACTGTTTTTT. This gives the protein CASRWRWGTNEKLFF.

The chain is built from TRBV9 and TRBJ2-2; 8 positions agree with TRBD2. CDR1 and CDR2 from the germline V gene are SGDLS and YYNGEE. The CDR3 contains 15 residues. V shed 3 bases, J shed 6 bases, and the junction held 7 bases outside the gene matches. The CDR3 DNA reads TGTGCCAGCAGCGCGCTGCGGGGGGCCCCCGGGGAGCTGTTTTTT. This encodes CASSALRGAPGELFF.

The chain combines TRBV28 with TRBJ1-2, with D maybe TRBD1 (6 bases). The germline V and J ends were trimmed by 6 bases and 8 bases, with 16 bases remaining between them. The CDR3 runs 13 residues. Per the germline V gene, CDR1 is MDHEN and CDR2 is SYDVKM. The CDR3 region has the DNA TGTGCCAGCAGCTACAGACAGGCAGAAGGCTACACCTTC. Translated, it gives CASSYRQAEGYTF.

This clone came up once. V gene TRBV15 combines with J gene TRBJ2-3; D perhaps matches TRBD1 (6 bases). Germline lookup yields CDR1 LNHNV and CDR2 YYDKDF (reference sequence). Trimming shortened V by 5 bases and J by 1 base, and 13 bases separated the two germline ends. The CDR3 has 15 amino acids. CDR3 bases: TGTGCCACCAGCCAGGGGACCCACGGCACAGATACGCAGTATTTT. The encoded protein is CATSQGTHGTDTQYF.

The chain couples TRBV28 to TRBJ1-5, with TRBD1 matching over 9 bases. CDR1 is MDHEN and CDR2 is SYDVKM in the germline V gene. CDR3 size: 15 residues. Germline trimming cut 5 bases from V and 5 bases from J; bases unmatched to any gene: 7. The CDR3 region is CASSPGTGSDQPQHF. The CDR3 coding sequence is TGTGCCAGCAGTCCCGGGACAGGGAGCGATCAGCCCCAGCATTTT.

V usage is TRBV27 and J usage is TRBJ2-5; the match to TRBD2 covers 14 bases. The ends lost 2 bases at V and 5 bases at J; junction bases unmatched: 4. CDR3 size: 16 residues. Germline V gene sequence: CDR1 MNHEY, CDR2 SMNVEV (reference sequence). As DNA, the CDR3 is TGTGCCAGCAGTTTAGGGACTAGCGGGAGTGGTGAGACCCAGTACTTC. This codes for CASSLGTSGSGETQYF.

Here the CDR3 reads CASSLGGSTYEQYF. DNA for the CDR3: TGTGCCAGCTCGTTAGGGGGCTCTACCTACGAGCAGTACTTC. The J gene is TRBJ2-7, the V gene TRBV2; 7 bases line up with TRBD1. CDR3 size: 14 residues. The V gene's germline CDR1 is SNHLY and CDR2 FYNNEI. V lost 8 bases, J lost 2 bases, and 9 bases stayed unmatched.

The chain couples TRBV7-9 to TRBJ1-1; D is perhaps TRBD1 (5 bases). This CDR3 is built from 12 residues. Germline-derived CDR1 and CDR2 are SEHNR and FQNEAQ (reference sequence). V was pared by 4 bases and J by 4 bases, with 7 bases between. The CDR3, as DNA: TGTGCCAGCAGCTCGGGGACCACTGAAGCTTTCTTT. It translates to CASSSGTTEAFF.

The chain employs TRBV7-9 and TRBJ1-4, with 7 bases fitting TRBD1. CDR3 size: 14 residues. Germline V CDR1 and CDR2: SEHNR, FQNEAQ (reference sequence). J lost 8 bases, V lost 5 bases, and 8 bases had no gene match. The CDR3 DNA follows: TGTGCCAGCAGCCCAAGACAGGGTCCCGAAAAACTGTTTTTT. Its translation is CASSPRQGPEKLFF.

V gene TRBV14 combines with J gene TRBJ2-2, with 10 bases lining up with TRBD1. The trim removed 0 bases at V and 3 bases at J, leaving 7 bases unmatched. CDR1 and CDR2 (germline): SGHDN, FVKESK. The CDR3 sequence is 18 residues long. CDR3: CASSQDPWTGGHTGELFF. In DNA, the CDR3 is TGTGCCAGCAGCCAAGATCCGTGGACAGGGGGTCACACCGGGGAGCTGTTTTTT.

The chain carries TRBV2 and TRBJ2-7; 10 positions agree with TRBD2. The CDR3 has 14 amino acids. Germline trimming cut 5 bases from V and 5 bases from J; bases unmatched to any gene: 6. From germline, CDR1 is SNHLY and CDR2 FYNNEI. CDR3 protein: CASSPAGGHDEQYF. CDR3 DNA sequence: TGTGCCAGCAGTCCAGCGGGAGGGCACGACGAGCAGTACTTC.

The V gene is TRBV28, the J gene TRBJ1-5; the D gene is possibly TRBD1 (5 bases). Trimming took 2 bases from V and 3 from J, leaving 11 bases between them. Looked up from germline, CDR1 is MDHEN and CDR2 is SYDVKM. The CDR3 runs to 15 residues. This chain's CDR3 is CASSLTEGYNQPQHF. CDR3 DNA sequence: TGTGCCAGCAGTTTAACCGAGGGGTACAATCAGCCCCAGCATTTT.

This clone was seen once. CDR3 protein: CASSAGILDEQYF. The CDR3 nucleotides read TGTGCCAGCAGTGCAGGGATTCTGGACGAGCAGTACTTC. V and J are TRBV27 and TRBJ2-7; tentative D call: TRBD1 (5 bases). The CDR3 runs to 13 residues. With 5 bases removed from V and 5 bases from J, the gap between germline ends came to 13 bases. Germline lookup yields CDR1 MNHEY and CDR2 SMNVEV (reference sequence).

The gene calls are TRBV27 and TRBJ1-4; possibly TRBD1 for D (6 bases). V dropped 4 bases and J dropped 6 bases, with 21 bases sitting between them. CDR1 is MNHEY, CDR2 SMNVEV, per germline (reference sequence). The CDR3 has 17 amino acids. The CDR3 sequence: CASSSSPRGGRYEKLFF. CDR3 sequence (DNA): TGTGCCAGCAGTTCCAGCCCCCGAGGGGGAAGGTATGAAAAACTGTTTTTT. Together with reference TRBV27 and TRBJ1-4, the CDR3 gives the full variable domain: EAQVTQNPRYLITVTGKKLTVTCSQNMNHEYMSWYRQDPGLGLRQIYYSMNVEVTDKGDVPEGYKVSRKEKRNFPLILESPSPNQTSLYFCASSSSPRGGRYEKLFFGSGTQLSVL.